The 17 T cell receptor beta chains presented below share a single source sample, sequenced in a study of blood T cell repertoires in COVID-19. The data were produced by immunoSEQ multiplex PCR, yet TCRdb's version contains in-frame clones alone and is incomplete. The sample lists about 140,000 clones; approximately 82% were seen once. The sample consisted of peripheral blood. The receptors here all came from a human donor in a cohort sampled during active COVID-19.

The CDR3 loop is CASSFGSGAEQYF. For the CDR3, the DNA is TGTGCCAGCAGTTTTGGTAGCGGGGCCGAGCAGTACTTC. The gene calls are TRBV6-5 and TRBJ2-7, with 8 bases that match TRBD2. The V and J ends lost 4 bases and 6 bases, in that order; junction bases with no gene match: 5. Germline loops: CDR1 MNHEY, CDR2 SVGAGI. The CDR3 runs 13 residues.

The chain has TRBV6-2 or TRBV6-3 and TRBJ2-3, with 11 bases identical to TRBD2. With 2 bases clipped from V and 5 bases from J, the junction kept 9 bases outside the gene matches. Germline lookup yields CDR1 MNHEY and CDR2 SVGEGT. The CDR3 has 17 residues. The CDR3 region is CASSYPELAGDGDTQYF. For the CDR3, the DNA is TGTGCCAGCAGTTACCCAGAACTAGCGGGAGATGGAGATACGCAGTATTTT.

The chain joins TRBV7-3 to TRBJ2-1, with D perhaps matching TRBD1 (6 bases). CDR3 length: 13 residues. Germline V gene lookup returns CDR1 SGHTA and CDR2 FQGTGA. Between the trimmed V and J ends, which lost 5 bases and 6 bases, there was a span of 11 bases. CDR3: CASSRGYSNEQFF. The CDR3 DNA is TGTGCCAGCAGCAGGGGGTACAGCAATGAGCAGTTCTTC.

The CDR3 nucleotides are TGTGCCAGCAGCCCCGGCGGGGAAACCCTCTATGGCTACACCTTC. This encodes CASSPGGETLYGYTF. The genes are TRBV9 and TRBJ1-2, with unresolved D. The CDR3 runs 15 residues. Germline values: CDR1 SGDLS, CDR2 YYNGEE. V lost 4 bases and J lost 4, with 17 bases in between.

This CDR3 is CASTHGGGSHNSPLHF. Written as DNA, the CDR3 is TGTGCCAGCACTCACGGGGGAGGGTCGCATAATTCACCCCTCCACTTT. This chain uses TRBV28 with TRBJ1-6, with D perhaps TRBD1 (5 bases). The ends were cut back, 7 bases at V and 5 bases at J, with 18 bases in the middle. Germline CDR1 reads MDHEN; CDR2 reads SYDVKM. The CDR3 runs to 16 residues.

The rearrangement links TRBV20-1 to TRBJ2-4; TRBD1 aligns across 10 bases. This CDR3 region has 15 residues. Trimming cost V 3 bases and J 7 bases; bases outside gene matches: 9. Germline CDR1 is DFQATT and CDR2 is SNEGSKA (reference sequence). CDR3 sequence (DNA): TGCAGTGCTAGTTGGCCGGGACAGGGGAATAACATTCAGTACTTC. It is translated as CSASWPGQGNNIQYF.

This chain uses TRBV29-1 with TRBJ2-1; D remains unclear. This CDR3 comprises 14 residues. Germline CDR1 and CDR2: SQVTM and ANQGSEA. V was clipped by 0 bases and J by 6 bases, with 12 bases between them. CDR3 sequence: CSVEEWRSVNEQFF. CDR3 nucleotides: TGCAGCGTTGAAGAGTGGCGGTCCGTCAATGAGCAGTTCTTC.

This chain uses TRBV7-9 with TRBJ2-2, with 12 nucleotides matching TRBD2. The CDR3 totals 15 residues. Germline CDR1 is SEHNR and CDR2 is FQNEAQ (reference sequence). V gave up 5 bases and J gave up 8 bases; unmatched junction bases: 6. CDR3 protein: CASSRLAGDGGELFF. In DNA, the CDR3 is TGTGCCAGCAGCCGACTAGCGGGAGATGGGGGGGAGCTGTTTTTT.

The rearrangement joins TRBV28 to TRBJ2-2, with TRBD2 matching over 12 bases. This CDR3 has 20 amino acids. With V trimmed by 5 bases and J by 0 bases, 13 bases remained unmatched. Germline V lookup: CDR1 MDHEN, CDR2 SYDVKM. Here the CDR3 DNA reads TGTGCCAGCAGTATAAATGACCCCCGACTAGCGGGGGCGAACACCGGGGAGCTGTTTTTT. As protein: CASSINDPRLAGANTGELFF.

This clone was recorded only once. The chain carries TRBV7-2 and TRBJ2-3; D may be TRBD1 (7 bases). This CDR3 is built from 13 residues. Germline CDR1 SGHTA, CDR2 FQGNSA. Trimming removed 11 bases from V and 2 bases from J, with 14 bases in between. The CDR3 DNA is TGTGCCTGCGGGGACAGACACACAGATACGCAGTATTTT. This encodes CACGDRHTDTQYF.

The genes are TRBV11-2 and TRBJ2-7, with TRBD2 identical over 8 bases. CDR3 length: 14 residues. The V and J ends lost 5 bases and 3 bases, in that order; junction bases with no gene match: 6. From germline, CDR1 is SGHAT and CDR2 FQNNGV. The CDR3 DNA follows: TGTGCCAGCAGCCCGGGACTAGTTGACTACGAGCAGTACTTC. Translating gives CASSPGLVDYEQYF.

The J gene is TRBJ1-1, the V gene TRBV11-3; D is undetermined. Germline V gene lookup returns CDR1 SGHNT and CDR2 YENEEA. Trimming removed 2 bases at V and 4 bases at J, with 8 bases between. This CDR3 has 13 amino acids. This CDR3 reads CASSLTRSTEAFF. The CDR3 DNA is TGTGCCAGCAGCTTAACGAGGAGCACTGAAGCTTTCTTT.

The chain uses TRBV4-3 and TRBJ1-2, with a tentative D call TRBD1 (5 bases). Germline V lookup: CDR1 LGHNA, CDR2 YSLEER. Trimming took 2 bases from V and 4 from J, leaving 11 bases between them. This CDR3 region has 14 residues. Here the CDR3 reads CASSQLTRGYGYTF. CDR3 bases: TGCGCCAGCAGCCAATTAACAAGGGGCTATGGCTACACCTTC.

This clone has only one observation. The gene calls are TRBV6-5 and TRBJ2-2; no clear D. Trimming removed 6 bases from V and 1 base from J, with 6 bases in between. The CDR3 sequence is 13 residues long. Per the germline V gene, CDR1 is MNHEY and CDR2 is SVGAGI. DNA for the CDR3: TGTGCCAGCAGACCAGGGAACACCGGGGAGCTGTTTTTT. Protein product: CASRPGNTGELFF.

The chain employs TRBV7-8 and TRBJ1-5; D gene unclear. Trimming pared 1 base from V and 5 bases from J, leaving 6 bases between. The CDR3 spans 13 residues. CDR1 and CDR2 from the germline V gene are SGHVS and FQNEAQ. The CDR3: CASSLDRDQPQHF. CDR3 coding DNA: TGTGCCAGCAGCTTAGACCGCGATCAGCCCCAGCATTTT. Variable domain in full (rest from reference TRBV7-8 and TRBJ1-5): GAGVSQSPRYKVAKRGQDVALRCDPISGHVSLFWYQQALGQGPEFLTYFQNEAQLDKSGLPSDRFFAERPEGSVSTLKIQRTQQEDSAVYLCASSLDRDQPQHFGDGTRLSIL.

This sequence joins TRBV21-1 and TRBJ2-3; no check of the table's D call, TRBD1, against the DNA was made. TRBV21-1 is assigned pseudogene status. CDR3 length: 14 residues. CDR3 in amino acids: CASSKGQGGDTQYF. CDR3 in DNA: TGTGCCAGCAGCAAGGGACAGGGTGGAGATACGCAGTATTTT.

The chain recombines TRBV6-5 with TRBJ2-3, with 8 bases identical to TRBD2. Germline assignment: CDR1 MNHEY and CDR2 SVGAGI. The CDR3 loop spans 15 amino acids. V lost 6 bases and J lost 3; bases outside the gene matches: 8. In DNA, the CDR3 is TGTGCCAGCAGGCTAGGGGCGGGAGGAACAGATACGCAGTATTTT. Its protein is CASRLGAGGTDTQYF.